This TCR beta chain was sequenced in a study of blood T cell repertoires in COVID-19. For the study at large: From T cells, B-cell-depleted T cells, or PBMCs came the material, which was cDNA or gDNA.

This CDR3 is 13 amino acids long. The germline V gene has CDR1 SNHLY and CDR2 FYNNEI. Trimming took 8 bases from V and 10 from J; bases not matched to a gene: 11. Produced via immunoSEQ multiplex PCR; TCRdb's table is partial and in-frame only. The table shows about 170,000 clones, with approximately 90% occurring only once. For recovered donors of Cohort 3, there were two negative PCRs, clearance, or symptom resolution. This chain uses TRBV2 with TRBJ2-1; 7 bases align to TRBD2. Sequencing was carried out using PBMCs or T cells enriched from blood (not recorded which). The TCR comes from a woman in her late teens or twenties who had recovered from COVID-19. DNA of the CDR3: TGTGCCAGCGCCCGGGACCCCGGGGGGGAGCAGTTCTTC. This codes for CASARDPGGEQFF.